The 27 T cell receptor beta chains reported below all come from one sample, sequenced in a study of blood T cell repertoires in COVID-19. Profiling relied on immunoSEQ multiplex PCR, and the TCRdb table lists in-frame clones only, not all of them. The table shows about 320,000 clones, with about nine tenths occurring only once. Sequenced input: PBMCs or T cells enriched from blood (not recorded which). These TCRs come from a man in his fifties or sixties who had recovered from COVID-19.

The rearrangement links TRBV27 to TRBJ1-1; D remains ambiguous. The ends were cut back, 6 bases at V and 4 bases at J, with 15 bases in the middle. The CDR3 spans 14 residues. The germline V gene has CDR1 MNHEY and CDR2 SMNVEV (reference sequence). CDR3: CASSRGGRTTEAFF. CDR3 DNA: TGTGCCAGCAGCCGTGGAGGTAGGACCACTGAAGCTTTCTTT.

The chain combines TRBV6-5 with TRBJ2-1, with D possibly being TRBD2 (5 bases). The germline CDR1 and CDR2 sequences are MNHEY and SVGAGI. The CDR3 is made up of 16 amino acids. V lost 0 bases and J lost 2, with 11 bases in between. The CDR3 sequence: CASSYSWTPTYNEQFF. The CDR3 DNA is TGTGCCAGCAGTTACTCGTGGACTCCTACCTACAATGAGCAGTTCTTC.

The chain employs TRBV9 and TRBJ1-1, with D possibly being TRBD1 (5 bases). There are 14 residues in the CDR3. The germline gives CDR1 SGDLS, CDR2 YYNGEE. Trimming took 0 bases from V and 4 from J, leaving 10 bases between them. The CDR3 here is CASSVDLGLTEAFF. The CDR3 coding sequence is TGTGCCAGCAGCGTAGATCTGGGACTCACTGAAGCTTTCTTT.

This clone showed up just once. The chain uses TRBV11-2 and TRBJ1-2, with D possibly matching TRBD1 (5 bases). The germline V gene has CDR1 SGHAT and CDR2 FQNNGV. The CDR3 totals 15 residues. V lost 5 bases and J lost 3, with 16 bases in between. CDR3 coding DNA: TGTGCCAGCAGCCCCCGGACGGGGGGGGACTATGGCTACACCTTC. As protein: CASSPRTGGDYGYTF. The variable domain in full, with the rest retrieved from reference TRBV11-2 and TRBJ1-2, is EAGVAQSPRYKIIEKRQSVAFWCNPISGHATLYWYQQILGQGPKLLIQFQNNGVVDDSQLPKDRFSAERLKGVDSTLKIQPAKLEDSAVYLCASSPRTGGDYGYTFGSGTRLTVV.

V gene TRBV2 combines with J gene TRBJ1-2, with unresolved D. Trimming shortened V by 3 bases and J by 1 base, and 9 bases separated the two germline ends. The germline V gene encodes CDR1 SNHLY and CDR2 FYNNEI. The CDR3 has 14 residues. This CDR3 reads CASSELDINYGYTF. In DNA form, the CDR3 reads TGTGCCAGCAGTGAGCTTGACATTAACTATGGCTACACCTTC.

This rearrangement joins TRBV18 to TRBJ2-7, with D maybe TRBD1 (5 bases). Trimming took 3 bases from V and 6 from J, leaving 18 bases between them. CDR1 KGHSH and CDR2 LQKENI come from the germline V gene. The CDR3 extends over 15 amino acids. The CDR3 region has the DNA TGTGCCAGCTCACCGGACCAGGGCGGCCGAGCCGAGCAGTACTTC. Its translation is CASSPDQGGRAEQYF.

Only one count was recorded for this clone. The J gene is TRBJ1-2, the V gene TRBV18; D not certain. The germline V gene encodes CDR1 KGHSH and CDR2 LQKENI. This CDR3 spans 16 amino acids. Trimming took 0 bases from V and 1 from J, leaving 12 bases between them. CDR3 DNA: TGTGCCAGCTCACCACCGGAGGGTCCTTTTAACTATGGCTACACCTTC. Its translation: CASSPPEGPFNYGYTF.

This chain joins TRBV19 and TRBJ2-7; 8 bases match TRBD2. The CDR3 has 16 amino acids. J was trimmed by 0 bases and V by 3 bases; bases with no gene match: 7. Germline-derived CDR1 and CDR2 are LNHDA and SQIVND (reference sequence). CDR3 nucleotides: TGTGCCAGTAGTATCCTACTAGCGGTGAGCTCCTACGAGCAGTACTTC. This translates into CASSILLAVSSYEQYF. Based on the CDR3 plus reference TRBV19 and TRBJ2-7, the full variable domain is DGGITQSPKYLFRKEGQNVTLSCEQNLNHDAMYWYRQDPGQGLRLIYYSQIVNDFQKGDIAEGYSVSREKKESFPLTVTSAQKNPTAFYLCASSILLAVSSYEQYFGPGTRLTVT.

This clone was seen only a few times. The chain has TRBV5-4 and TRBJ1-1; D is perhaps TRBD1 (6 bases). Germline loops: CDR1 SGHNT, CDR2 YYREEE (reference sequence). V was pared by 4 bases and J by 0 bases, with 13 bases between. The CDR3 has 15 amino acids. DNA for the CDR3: TGTGCCAGCAGCAGAACAGGGCTCTTGAACACTGAAGCTTTCTTT. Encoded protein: CASSRTGLLNTEAFF. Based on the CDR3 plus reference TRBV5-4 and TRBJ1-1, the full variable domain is ETGVTQSPTHLIKTRGQQVTLRCSSQSGHNTVSWYQQALGQGPQFIFQYYREEENGRGNFPPRFSGLQFPNYSSELNVNALELDDSALYLCASSRTGLLNTEAFFGQGTRLTVV.

CDR3 protein: CASSFVSGAPGELFF. As DNA, the CDR3 is TGCGCCAGCAGCTTCGTCAGCGGAGCGCCCGGGGAGCTGTTTTTT. The chain recombines TRBV5-1 with TRBJ2-2; perhaps TRBD2 as D (5 bases). This CDR3 is built from 15 residues. Germline V CDR1 and CDR2: SGHRS, YFSETQ. The ends were cut back, 2 bases at V and 6 bases at J, with 14 bases in the middle.

CDR3 nucleotide sequence: TGTGCCAGCAGTTCGACAGCTAACTATGGCTACACCTTC. This encodes CASSSTANYGYTF. The chain has TRBV28 and TRBJ1-2; perhaps TRBD1 as D (5 bases). V lost 4 bases to trimming and J lost 0 bases, with 6 bases between them. Germline V gene sequence: CDR1 MDHEN, CDR2 SYDVKM. This CDR3 has 13 amino acids.

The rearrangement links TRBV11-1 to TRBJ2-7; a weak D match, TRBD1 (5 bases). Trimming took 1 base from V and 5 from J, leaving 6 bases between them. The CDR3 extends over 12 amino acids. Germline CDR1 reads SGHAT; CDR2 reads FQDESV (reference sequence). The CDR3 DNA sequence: TGTGCCAGCAGCTTAGGCAGGGACGAGCAGTACTTC. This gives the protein CASSLGRDEQYF.

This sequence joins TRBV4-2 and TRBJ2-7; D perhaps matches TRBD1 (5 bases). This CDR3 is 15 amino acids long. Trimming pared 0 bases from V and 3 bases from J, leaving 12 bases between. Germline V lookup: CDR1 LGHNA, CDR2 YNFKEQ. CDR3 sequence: CASSQEPTVLYEQYF. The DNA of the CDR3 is TGTGCCAGCAGCCAAGAGCCGACAGTTCTCTACGAGCAGTACTTC.

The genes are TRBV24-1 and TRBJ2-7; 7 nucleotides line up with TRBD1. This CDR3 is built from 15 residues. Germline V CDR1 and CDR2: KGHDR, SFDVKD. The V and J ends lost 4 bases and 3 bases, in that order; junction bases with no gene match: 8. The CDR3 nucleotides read TGTGCCACCAGTGACCCCCGGGACAGAATCTACGAGCAGTACTTC. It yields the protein CATSDPRDRIYEQYF.

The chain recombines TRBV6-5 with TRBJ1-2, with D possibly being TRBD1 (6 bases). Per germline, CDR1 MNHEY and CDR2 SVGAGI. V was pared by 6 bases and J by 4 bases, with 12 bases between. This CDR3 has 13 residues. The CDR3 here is CASSMTGPYGYTF. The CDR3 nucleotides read TGTGCCAGCAGCATGACAGGTCCCTATGGCTACACCTTC.

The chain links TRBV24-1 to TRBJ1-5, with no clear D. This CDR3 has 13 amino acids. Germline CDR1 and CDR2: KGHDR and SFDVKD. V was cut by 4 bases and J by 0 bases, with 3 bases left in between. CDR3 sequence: CATSDFSNQPQHF. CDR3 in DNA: TGTGCCACCAGTGACTTTAGCAATCAGCCCCAGCATTTT.

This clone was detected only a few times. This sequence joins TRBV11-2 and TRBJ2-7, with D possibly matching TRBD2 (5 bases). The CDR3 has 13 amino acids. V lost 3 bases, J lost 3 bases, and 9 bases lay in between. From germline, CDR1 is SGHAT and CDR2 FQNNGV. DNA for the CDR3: TGTGCCAGCAGCTTGAGGGAAGACTACGAGCAGTACTTC. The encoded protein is CASSLREDYEQYF.

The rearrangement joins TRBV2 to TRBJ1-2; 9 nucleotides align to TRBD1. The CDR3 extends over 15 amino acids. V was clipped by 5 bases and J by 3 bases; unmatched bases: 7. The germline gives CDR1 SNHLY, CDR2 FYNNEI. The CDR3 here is CASSIQGAWDYGYTF. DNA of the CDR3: TGTGCCAGCAGTATACAGGGGGCCTGGGACTATGGCTACACCTTC.

Written as DNA, the CDR3 is TGTGCCAGCAGCCCCGGGACAGTGCTAAACTATGGCTACACCTTC. This sequence encodes CASSPGTVLNYGYTF. The V call is TRBV7-8, the J call TRBJ1-2, with 7 bases matching TRBD1. Per the germline V gene, CDR1 is SGHVS and CDR2 is FQNEAQ. This CDR3 spans 15 amino acids. J gave up 2 bases and V 5 bases, and 8 bases lay outside the gene matches. Full variable domain (rest looked up from reference TRBV7-8 and TRBJ1-2): GAGVSQSPRYKVAKRGQDVALRCDPISGHVSLFWYQQALGQGPEFLTYFQNEAQLDKSGLPSDRFFAERPEGSVSTLKIQRTQQEDSAVYLCASSPGTVLNYGYTFGSGTRLTVV.

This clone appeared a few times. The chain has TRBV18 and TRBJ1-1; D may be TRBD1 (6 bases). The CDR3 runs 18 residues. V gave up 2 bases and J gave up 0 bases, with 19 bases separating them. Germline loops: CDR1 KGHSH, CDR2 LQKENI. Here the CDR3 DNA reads TGTGCCAGCTCACCATTGCTTATTGGGGGCAATATGAACACTGAAGCTTTCTTT. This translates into CASSPLLIGGNMNTEAFF.

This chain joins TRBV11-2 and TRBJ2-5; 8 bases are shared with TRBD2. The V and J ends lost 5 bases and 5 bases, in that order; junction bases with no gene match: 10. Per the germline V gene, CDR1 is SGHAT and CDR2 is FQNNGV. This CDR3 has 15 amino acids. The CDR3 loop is CASSPGWPGGETQYF. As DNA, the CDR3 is TGTGCCAGCAGCCCCGGGTGGCCGGGAGGGGAGACCCAGTACTTC.

CDR3 bases: TGCGCCAGCAGCTTGGGGACAGCCGGAAACACCATATATTTT. It translates to CASSLGTAGNTIYF. This chain uses TRBV5-1 with TRBJ1-3, with a possible D match to TRBD1 (6 bases). The germline CDR1 and CDR2 sequences are SGHRS and YFSETQ. Trimming removed 0 bases from V and 4 bases from J, with 8 bases in between. The CDR3 runs 14 residues.

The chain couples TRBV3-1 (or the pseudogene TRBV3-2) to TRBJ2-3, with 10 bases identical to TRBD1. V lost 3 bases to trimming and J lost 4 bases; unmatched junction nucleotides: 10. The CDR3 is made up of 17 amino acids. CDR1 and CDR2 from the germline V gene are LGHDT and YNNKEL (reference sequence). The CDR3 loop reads CASSQWAVTGGPDTQYF. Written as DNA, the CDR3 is TGTGCCAGCAGCCAGTGGGCGGTGACAGGGGGCCCAGATACGCAGTATTTT.

CDR3 in amino acids: CASSRDRGRQPQHF. DNA for the CDR3: TGTGCCAGCAGTCGGGACAGGGGGAGGCAGCCCCAGCATTTT. This chain links TRBV6-5 with TRBJ1-5; the match to TRBD1 covers 11 bases. The CDR3 totals 14 residues. V lost 5 bases and J lost 7; bases outside the gene matches: 4. Germline CDR1 and CDR2: MNHEY and SVGAGI.

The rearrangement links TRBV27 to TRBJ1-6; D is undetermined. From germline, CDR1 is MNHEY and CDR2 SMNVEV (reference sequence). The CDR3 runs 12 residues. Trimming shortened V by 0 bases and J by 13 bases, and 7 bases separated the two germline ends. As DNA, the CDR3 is TGTGCCAGCAGTTTATCATCCGGTCCCCTCCACTTT. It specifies CASSLSSGPLHF.

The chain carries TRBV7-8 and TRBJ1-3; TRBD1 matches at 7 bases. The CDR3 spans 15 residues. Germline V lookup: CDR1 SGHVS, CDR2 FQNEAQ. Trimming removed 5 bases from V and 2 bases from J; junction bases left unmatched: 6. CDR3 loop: CASSRTGTTGNTIYF. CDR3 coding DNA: TGTGCCAGCAGCAGGACAGGAACCACTGGAAACACCATATATTTT.

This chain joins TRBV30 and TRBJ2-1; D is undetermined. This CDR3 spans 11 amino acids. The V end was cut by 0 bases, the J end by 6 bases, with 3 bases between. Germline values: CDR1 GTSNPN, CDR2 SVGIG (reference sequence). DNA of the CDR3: TGTGCCTGGAGTGTTCTCAATGAGCAGTTCTTC. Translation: CAWSVLNEQFF.